The 5 T cell receptor beta chains in this list originate from one sample, sequenced in a study of blood T cell repertoires in COVID-19 (dated by TCRdb to 2019 to 2021). Libraries were constructed by the immunoSEQ multiplex PCR assay. Sourced from immuneACCESS, this table was stored by TCRdb with only in-frame sequences that have V and J called. A share of the clones is absent; for the studies checked, an unresolved V gene accounts for under half, and the remainder has no known explanation. The sample yields some 200,000 clones; just under 90% were counted once. The top ten hold about 0.96% of the sample. The sequenced material came from peripheral blood. The source of these receptors is a woman between 18 and 30 years old who had recovered from COVID-19.

The rearrangement uses TRBV7-6 and TRBJ1-2; possible D gene TRBD1, 5 bases. The germline V gene has CDR1 SGHVS and CDR2 FNYEAQ. Deletions cut 0 bases from V and 2 bases from J, with 13 bases between. The CDR3 is 16 amino acids. The CDR3 region is CASSLAPGGENYGYTF. The CDR3 nucleotides read TGTGCCAGCAGCTTAGCGCCCGGGGGAGAAAACTATGGCTACACCTTC.

This rearrangement joins TRBV6-2 or TRBV6-3 to TRBJ2-5; 10 bases are shared with TRBD2. This CDR3 spans 16 amino acids. The V and J ends lost 5 bases and 2 bases, in that order; junction bases with no gene match: 8. CDR1 and CDR2 from the germline V gene are MNHEY and SVGEGT. Here the CDR3 DNA reads TGTGCCAGCAGTCGGCCGGGACTAGCGAGACAAGAGACCCAGTACTTC. It codes for CASSRPGLARQETQYF.

V is TRBV5-4 and J is TRBJ1-2, with 8 bases lining up with TRBD1. Looked up from germline, CDR1 is SGHNT and CDR2 is YYREEE (reference sequence). The CDR3 sequence is 14 residues long. The trim removed 1 base at V and 8 bases at J, leaving 7 bases unmatched. CDR3 nucleotides: TGTGCCAGCAGCTTGCAATGGACAGGGTCCGGCTACACCTTC. The encoded protein is CASSLQWTGSGYTF.

The chain uses TRBV10-3 and TRBJ2-1; 9 bases map to TRBD2. The V and J ends lost 1 base and 8 bases, in that order; junction bases with no gene match: 6. The CDR3 covers 15 residues. CDR1 is ENHRY and CDR2 is SYGVKD in the germline V gene. The CDR3 protein is CAISELAGAADEQFF. CDR3 DNA: TGTGCCATCAGTGAGTTAGCGGGGGCCGCCGATGAGCAGTTCTTC.

The chain employs TRBV5-6 and TRBJ2-7; a possible D gene is TRBD1 (7 bases). The CDR3 covers 13 residues. V was shortened by 5 bases and J by 3 bases, with 12 bases between the two germline ends. Looked up from germline, CDR1 is SGHDT and CDR2 is YYEEEE. Here the CDR3 DNA reads TGTGCCAGCAGTCGACAGGGACTCTACGAGCAGTACGTC. This translates into CASSRQGLYEQYV.